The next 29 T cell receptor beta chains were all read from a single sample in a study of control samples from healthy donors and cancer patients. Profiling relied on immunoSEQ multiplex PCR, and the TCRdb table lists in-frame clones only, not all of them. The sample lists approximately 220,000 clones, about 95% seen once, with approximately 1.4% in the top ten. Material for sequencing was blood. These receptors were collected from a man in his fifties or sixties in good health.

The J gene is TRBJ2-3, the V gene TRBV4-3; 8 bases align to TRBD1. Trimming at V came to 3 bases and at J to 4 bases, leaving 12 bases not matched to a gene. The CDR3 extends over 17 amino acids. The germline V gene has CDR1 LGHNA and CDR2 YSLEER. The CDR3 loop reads CASSHSKDRDRSDTQYF. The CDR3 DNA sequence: TGCGCCAGCAGCCACTCTAAGGACAGGGATAGGTCAGATACGCAGTATTTT.

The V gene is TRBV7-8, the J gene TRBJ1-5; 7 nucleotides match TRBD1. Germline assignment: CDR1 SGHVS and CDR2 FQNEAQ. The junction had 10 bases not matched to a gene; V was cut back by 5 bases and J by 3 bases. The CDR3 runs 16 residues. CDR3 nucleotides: TGTGCCAGCAGCCCTCAGCACAGGGGTTCCAATCAGCCCCAGCATTTT. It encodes CASSPQHRGSNQPQHF.

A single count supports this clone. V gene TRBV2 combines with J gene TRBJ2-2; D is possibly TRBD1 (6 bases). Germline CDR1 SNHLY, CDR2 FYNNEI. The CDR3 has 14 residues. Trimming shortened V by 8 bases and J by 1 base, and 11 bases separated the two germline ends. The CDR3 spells CASLRGGNTGELFF. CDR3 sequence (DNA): TGTGCCAGCTTAAGAGGGGGGAACACCGGGGAGCTGTTTTTT.

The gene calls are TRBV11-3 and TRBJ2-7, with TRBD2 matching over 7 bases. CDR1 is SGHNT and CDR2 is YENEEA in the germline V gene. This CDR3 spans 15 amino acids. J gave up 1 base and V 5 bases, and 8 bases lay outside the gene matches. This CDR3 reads CASSPGRGTSYEQYF. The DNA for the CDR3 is TGTGCCAGCAGCCCGGGGCGGGGGACTTCCTACGAGCAGTACTTC. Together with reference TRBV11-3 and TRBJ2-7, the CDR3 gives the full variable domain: EAGVVQSPRYKIIEKKQPVAFWCNPISGHNTLYWYLQNLGQGPELLIRYENEEAVDDSQLPKDRFSAERLKGVDSTLKIQPAELGDSAVYLCASSPGRGTSYEQYFGPGTRLTVT.

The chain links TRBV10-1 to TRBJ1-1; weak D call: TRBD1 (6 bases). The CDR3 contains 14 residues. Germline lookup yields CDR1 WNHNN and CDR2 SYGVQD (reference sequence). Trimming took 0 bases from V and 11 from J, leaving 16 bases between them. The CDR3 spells CASSESSRGFSAFF. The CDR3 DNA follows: TGCGCCAGCAGTGAGTCGAGCAGGGGCTTCTCTGCTTTCTTT.

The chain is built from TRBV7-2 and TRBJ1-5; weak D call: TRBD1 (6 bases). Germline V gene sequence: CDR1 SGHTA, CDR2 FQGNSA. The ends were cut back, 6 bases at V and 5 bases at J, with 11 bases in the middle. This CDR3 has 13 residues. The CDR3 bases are TGTGCCAGCAGTCGGGGGCACGATCAGCCCCAGCATTTT. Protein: CASSRGHDQPQHF.

The CDR3 reads CASSPGQLGGKTQYF. As DNA, the CDR3 is TGTGCCAGCAGCCCGGGACAACTAGGGGGAAAGACCCAGTACTTC. V usage is TRBV3-1 (or the pseudogene TRBV3-2) and J usage is TRBJ2-5, with TRBD1 as a possible D gene (6 bases). V dropped 4 bases and J dropped 6 bases, with 18 bases sitting between them. From germline, CDR1 is LGHDT and CDR2 YNNKEL (reference sequence). This CDR3 spans 15 amino acids.

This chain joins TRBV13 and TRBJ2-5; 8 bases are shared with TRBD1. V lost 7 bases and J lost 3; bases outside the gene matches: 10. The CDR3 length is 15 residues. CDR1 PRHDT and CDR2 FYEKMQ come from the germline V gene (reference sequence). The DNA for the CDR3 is TGTGCCAGCACCACTATACTGACAGGGGAAGAGACCCAGTACTTC. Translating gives CASTTILTGEETQYF. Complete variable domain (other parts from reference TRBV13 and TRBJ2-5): AAGVIQSPRHLIKEKRETATLKCYPIPRHDTVYWYQQGPGQDPQFLISFYEKMQSDKGSIPDRFSAQQFSDYHSELNMSSLELGDSALYFCASTTILTGEETQYFGPGTRLLVL.

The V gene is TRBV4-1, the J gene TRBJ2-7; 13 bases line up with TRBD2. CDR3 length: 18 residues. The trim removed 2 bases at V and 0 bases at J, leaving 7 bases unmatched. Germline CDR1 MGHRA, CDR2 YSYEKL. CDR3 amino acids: CASSQSGTSGAYSYEQYF. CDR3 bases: TGCGCCAGCAGCCAATCCGGGACTAGCGGGGCCTACTCCTACGAGCAGTACTTC.

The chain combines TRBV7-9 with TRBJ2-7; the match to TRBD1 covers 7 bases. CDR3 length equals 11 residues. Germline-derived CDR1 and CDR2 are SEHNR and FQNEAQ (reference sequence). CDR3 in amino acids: CATGALFGDYV. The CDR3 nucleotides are TGTGCTACAGGGGCCCTCTTTGGGGATTACGTC.

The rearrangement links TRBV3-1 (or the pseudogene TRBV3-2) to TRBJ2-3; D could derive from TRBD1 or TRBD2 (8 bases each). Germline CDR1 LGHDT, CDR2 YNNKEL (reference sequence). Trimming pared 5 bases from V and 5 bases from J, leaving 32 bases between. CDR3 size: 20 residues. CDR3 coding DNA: TGTGCCAGCAGCTACTCGCCAGGGGGCCCATCCGGGGGGGCACGAGATACGCAGTATTTT. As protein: CASSYSPGGPSGGARDTQYF.

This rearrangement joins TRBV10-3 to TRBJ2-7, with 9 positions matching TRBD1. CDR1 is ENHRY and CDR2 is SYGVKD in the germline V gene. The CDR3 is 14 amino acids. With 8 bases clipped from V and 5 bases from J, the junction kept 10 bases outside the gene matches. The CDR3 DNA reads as TGTGCCATCTTCGCCGGGACAGGGTCCCACGAGCAGTACGTC. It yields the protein CAIFAGTGSHEQYV.

CDR3 in amino acids: CASSPTPGQVYGYTF. CDR3 coding DNA: TGTGCCAGCTCACCAACCCCGGGACAAGTATATGGCTACACCTTC. The chain links TRBV18 to TRBJ1-2; D possibly corresponds to TRBD1 (6 bases). Germline CDR1 and CDR2: KGHSH and LQKENI. The germline V and J ends were trimmed by 2 bases and 5 bases, with 15 bases remaining between them. This CDR3 is 15 amino acids long. The variable domain in full, with the rest retrieved from reference TRBV18 and TRBJ1-2, is NAGVMQNPRHLVRRRGQEARLRCSPMKGHSHVYWYRQLPEEGLKFMVYLQKENIIDESGMPKERFSAEFPKEGPSILRIQQVVRGDSAAYFCASSPTPGQVYGYTFGSGTRLTVV.

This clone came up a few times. CDR3 amino acids: CASGLDTSGGFNEKLFF. Here the CDR3 DNA reads TGTGCTAGTGGTTTGGACACCTCGGGGGGATTTAATGAAAAACTGTTTTTT. The chain couples TRBV12-5 to TRBJ1-4; D may be TRBD1 (5 bases). V lost 1 base and J lost 4, with 16 bases in between. CDR3 length equals 17 residues. Germline assignment: CDR1 LGHNT and CDR2 FRNRAP.

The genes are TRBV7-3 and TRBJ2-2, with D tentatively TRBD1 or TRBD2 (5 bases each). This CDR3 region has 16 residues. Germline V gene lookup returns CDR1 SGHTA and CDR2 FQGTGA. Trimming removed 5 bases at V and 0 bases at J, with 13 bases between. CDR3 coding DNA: TGTGCCAGCAGCCCCCCCGGGGCTGCGAACACCGGGGAGCTGTTTTTT. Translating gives CASSPPGAANTGELFF.

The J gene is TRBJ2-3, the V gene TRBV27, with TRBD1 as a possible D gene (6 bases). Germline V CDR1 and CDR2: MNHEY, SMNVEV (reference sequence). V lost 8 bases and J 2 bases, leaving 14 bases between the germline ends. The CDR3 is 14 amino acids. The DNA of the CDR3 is TGTGCCAGCGGCTCCACAGGGACCACAGATACGCAGTATTTT. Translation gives CASGSTGTTDTQYF.

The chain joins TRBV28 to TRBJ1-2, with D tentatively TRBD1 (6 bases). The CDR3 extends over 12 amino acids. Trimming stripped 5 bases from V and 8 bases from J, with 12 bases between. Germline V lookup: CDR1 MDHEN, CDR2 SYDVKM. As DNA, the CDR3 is TGTGCCAGCAGTAACAGGGTAACCGGCTACACCTTC. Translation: CASSNRVTGYTF.

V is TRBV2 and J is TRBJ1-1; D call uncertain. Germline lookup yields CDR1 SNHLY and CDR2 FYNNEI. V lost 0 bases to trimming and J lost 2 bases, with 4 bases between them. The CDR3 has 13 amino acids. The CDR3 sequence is CASSEAPNTEAFF. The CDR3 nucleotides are TGTGCCAGCAGTGAAGCCCCTAACACTGAAGCTTTCTTT.

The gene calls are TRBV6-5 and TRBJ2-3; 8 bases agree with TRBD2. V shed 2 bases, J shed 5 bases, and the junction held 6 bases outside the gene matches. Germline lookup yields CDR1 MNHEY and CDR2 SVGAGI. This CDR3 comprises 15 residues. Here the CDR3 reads CASSYGGLEIDTQYF. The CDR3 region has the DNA TGTGCCAGCAGTTACGGGGGACTAGAGATAGATACGCAGTATTTT.

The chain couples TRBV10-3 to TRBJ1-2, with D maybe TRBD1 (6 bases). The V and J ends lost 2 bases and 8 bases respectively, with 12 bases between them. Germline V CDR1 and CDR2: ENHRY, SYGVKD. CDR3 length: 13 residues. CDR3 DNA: TGTGCCATCAGTGAGACGGGGGGCGGAGGCTACACCTTC. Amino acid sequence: CAISETGGGGYTF.

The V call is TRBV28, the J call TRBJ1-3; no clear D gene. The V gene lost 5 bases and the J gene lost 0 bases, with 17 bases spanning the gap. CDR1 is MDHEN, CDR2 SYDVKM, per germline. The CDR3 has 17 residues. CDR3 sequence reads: CASSPIETYLSGNTIYF. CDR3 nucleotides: TGTGCCAGCAGTCCTATAGAGACGTACCTCTCTGGAAACACCATATATTTT. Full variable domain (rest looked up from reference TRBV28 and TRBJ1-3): DVKVTQSSRYLVKRTGEKVFLECVQDMDHENMFWYRQDPGLGLRLIYFSYDVKMKEKGDIPEGYSVSREKKERFSLILESASTNQTSMYLCASSPIETYLSGNTIYFGEGSWLTVV.

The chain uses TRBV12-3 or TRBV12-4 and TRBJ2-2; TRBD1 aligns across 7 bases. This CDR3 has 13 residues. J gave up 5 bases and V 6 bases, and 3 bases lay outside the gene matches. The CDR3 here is CASRDRVTGELFF. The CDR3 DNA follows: TGTGCCAGCAGAGACAGGGTGACCGGGGAGCTGTTTTTT.

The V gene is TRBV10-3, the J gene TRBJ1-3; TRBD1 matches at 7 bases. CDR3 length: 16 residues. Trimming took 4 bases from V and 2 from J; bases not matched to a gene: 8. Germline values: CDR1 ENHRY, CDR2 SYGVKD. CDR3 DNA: TGTGCCATCAGTGCTGAGACAGGGATAGCTGGAAACACCATATATTTT. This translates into CAISAETGIAGNTIYF.

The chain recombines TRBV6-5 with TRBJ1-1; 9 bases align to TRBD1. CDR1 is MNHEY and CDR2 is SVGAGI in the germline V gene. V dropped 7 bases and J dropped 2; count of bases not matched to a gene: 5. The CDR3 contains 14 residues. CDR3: CASMEGQGNTEAFF. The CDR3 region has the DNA TGTGCCAGCATGGAGGGACAGGGAAACACTGAAGCTTTCTTT.

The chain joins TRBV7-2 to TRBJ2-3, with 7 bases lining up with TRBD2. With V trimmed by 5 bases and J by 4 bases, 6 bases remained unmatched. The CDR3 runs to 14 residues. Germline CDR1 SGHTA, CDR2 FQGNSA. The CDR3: CASSSRLAADTQYF. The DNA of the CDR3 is TGTGCCAGCAGCAGCCGACTAGCAGCAGATACGCAGTATTTT.

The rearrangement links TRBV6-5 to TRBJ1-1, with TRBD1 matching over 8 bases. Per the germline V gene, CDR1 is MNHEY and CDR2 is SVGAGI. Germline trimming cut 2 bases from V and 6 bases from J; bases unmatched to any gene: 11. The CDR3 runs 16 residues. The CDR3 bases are TGTGCCAGCAGTTACGAATCGAGACAGGGGACGGCTGAAGCTTTCTTT. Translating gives CASSYESRQGTAEAFF.

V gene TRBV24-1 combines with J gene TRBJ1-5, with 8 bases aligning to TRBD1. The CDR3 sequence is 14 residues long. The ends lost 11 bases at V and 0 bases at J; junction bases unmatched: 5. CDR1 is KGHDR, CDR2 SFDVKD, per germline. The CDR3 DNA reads TGTGCCAGACAGGGGCGGGTTAGCAATCAGCCCCAGCATTTT. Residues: CARQGRVSNQPQHF.

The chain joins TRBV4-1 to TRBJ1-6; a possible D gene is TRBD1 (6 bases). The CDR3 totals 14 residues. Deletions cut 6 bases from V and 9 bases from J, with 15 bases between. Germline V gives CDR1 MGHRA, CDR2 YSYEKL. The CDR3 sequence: CASSPVGGPSPLHF. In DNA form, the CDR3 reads TGCGCCAGCAGTCCCGTGGGGGGGCCTTCACCCCTCCACTTT.

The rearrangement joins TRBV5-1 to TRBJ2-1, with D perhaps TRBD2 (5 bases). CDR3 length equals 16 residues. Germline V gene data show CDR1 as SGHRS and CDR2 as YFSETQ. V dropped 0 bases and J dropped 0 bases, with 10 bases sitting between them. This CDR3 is CASSLDPGSSYNEQFF. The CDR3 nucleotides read TGCGCCAGCAGCTTGGATCCGGGGAGCTCCTACAATGAGCAGTTCTTC. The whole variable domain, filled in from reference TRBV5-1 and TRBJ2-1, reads KAGVTQTPRYLIKTRGQQVTLSCSPISGHRSVSWYQQTPGQGLQFLFEYFSETQRNKGNFPGRFSGRQFSNSRSEMNVSTLELGDSALYLCASSLDPGSSYNEQFFGPGTRLTVL.